The 7 T cell receptor beta chains presented below share a single source sample, sequenced in a study of control samples from healthy donors and cancer patients. TCRdb's copy holds only in-frame clones and misses some; the assay was immunoSEQ multiplex PCR. The sample contains about 150,000 clones, over 85% of which appear only once. Sequenced input: blood. Source of these receptors: a man aged 35 to 55 in good health.

The V and J genes are TRBV6-5 and TRBJ2-7; D unclear. CDR3 length equals 13 residues. V shed 8 bases and J shed 0 bases, with 11 bases lying between them. Germline V gene lookup returns CDR1 MNHEY and CDR2 SVGAGI. Written as DNA, the CDR3 is TGTGCCAGCTCCTTGGCAGCCTCCTACGAGCAGTACTTC. This codes for CASSLAASYEQYF.

The chain couples TRBV24-1 to TRBJ1-4; TRBD1 is a possible D gene (5 bases). The CDR3 sequence is 14 residues long. Trimming took 5 bases from V and 8 from J, leaving 14 bases between them. The germline V gene has CDR1 KGHDR and CDR2 SFDVKD. The CDR3 DNA follows: TGTGCCACCAGTGCCGGGGGGGTAGGGGAAAAACTGTTTTTT. This translates into CATSAGGVGEKLFF.

This clone qualifies as medium-sized. V gene TRBV28 combines with J gene TRBJ1-2; possible D gene TRBD1, 5 bases. CDR1 is MDHEN and CDR2 is SYDVKM in the germline V gene. The CDR3 sequence is 14 residues long. Trimming stripped 5 bases from V and 8 bases from J, with 18 bases between. CDR3 sequence (DNA): TGTGCCAGCAGTACCCCGGGGGGGAAACTCGGCTACACCTTC. Translation: CASSTPGGKLGYTF.

The chain has TRBV6-2 or TRBV6-3 and TRBJ1-2; D perhaps matches TRBD1 (5 bases). V was clipped by 2 bases and J by 4 bases, with 17 bases between them. The germline CDR1 and CDR2 sequences are MNHEY and SVGEGT. The CDR3 runs to 16 residues. CDR3 DNA: TGTGCCAGCAGTTACGTTCAAGGAAGGGGAGGCTATGGCTACACCTTC. It encodes CASSYVQGRGGYGYTF.

This chain connects TRBV4-1 to TRBJ1-5; D gene uncertain. Per germline, CDR1 MGHRA and CDR2 YSYEKL. The CDR3 sequence is 17 residues long. V lost 1 base to trimming and J lost 2 bases, with 15 bases between them. CDR3 region: CASSQGGEEGGNQPQHF. In nucleotides, the CDR3 is TGCGCCAGCAGCCAAGGTGGGGAGGAGGGAGGCAATCAGCCCCAGCATTTT.

The chain has TRBV7-6 and TRBJ1-6; perhaps TRBD1 as D (5 bases). There are 15 residues in the CDR3. The V end was cut by 0 bases, the J end by 8 bases, with 11 bases between. Germline V CDR1 and CDR2: SGHVS, FNYEAQ. CDR3 in amino acids: CASSLALGGDSPLHF. In DNA form, the CDR3 reads TGTGCCAGCAGCTTAGCCTTGGGGGGGGATTCACCCCTCCACTTT.

The chain carries TRBV5-5 and TRBJ2-7; no reliable D call. Germline values: CDR1 SGHKS, CDR2 YYEKEE (reference sequence). This CDR3 has 14 amino acids. Deletions cut 0 bases from V and 0 bases from J, with 7 bases between. CDR3 residues: CASSLGTDSYEQYF. CDR3 bases: TGTGCCAGCAGCTTGGGGACGGACTCCTACGAGCAGTACTTC.